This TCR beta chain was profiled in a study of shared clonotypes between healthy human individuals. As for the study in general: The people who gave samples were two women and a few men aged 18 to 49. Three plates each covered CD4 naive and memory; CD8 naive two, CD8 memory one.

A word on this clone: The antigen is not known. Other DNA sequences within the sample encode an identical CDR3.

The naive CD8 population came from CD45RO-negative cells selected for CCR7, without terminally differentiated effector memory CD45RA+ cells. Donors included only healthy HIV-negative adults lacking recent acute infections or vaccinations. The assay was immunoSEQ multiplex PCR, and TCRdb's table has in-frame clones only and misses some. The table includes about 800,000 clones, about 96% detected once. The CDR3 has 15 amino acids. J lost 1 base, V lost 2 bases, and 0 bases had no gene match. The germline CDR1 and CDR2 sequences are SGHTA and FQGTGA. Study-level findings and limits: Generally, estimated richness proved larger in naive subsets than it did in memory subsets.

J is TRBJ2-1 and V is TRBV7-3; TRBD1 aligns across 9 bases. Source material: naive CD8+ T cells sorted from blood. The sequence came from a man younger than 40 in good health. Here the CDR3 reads CASSLGQGSYNEQFF. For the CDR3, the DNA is TGTGCCAGCAGCTTAGGACAGGGGTCCTACAATGAGCAGTTCTTC.